This T cell receptor (beta chain) stems from a study of identical twins. General study findings and limits: With abundant cord blood beta clonotypes, insertions were fewer; memory repertoires showed no such pattern.

This clonotype has ten or more counts. Its antigen is unidentified. In germline, CDR1 is MNHEY, CDR2 SMNVEV (reference sequence). V lost 5 bases to trimming and J lost 5 bases, with 16 bases between them. The CDR3 runs to 14 residues. The authors used template switching to add a universal primer site and gave cDNA unique molecular identifiers. MiXCR was run by TCRdb on the 5' RACE reads, yielding one entry per CDR3 protein. The sample consists of 1.5 million to 2 million distinct CDR3 sequences, about 31% of them appearing once. This chain uses TRBV27 with TRBJ2-7, with a tentative D call TRBD1 (5 bases). The specimen was cord blood. The source of this sequence is a newborn girl in good health. The CDR3 protein is CASSQRQISHEQYF. Here the CDR3 DNA reads TGTGCCAGCAGTCAGCGACAGATATCCCACGAGCAGTACTTC.